This TCR beta chain was identified during a study of spatial heterogeneity in lung cancer. The CDR3 loop spans 17 amino acids. Germline CDR1 is MNHNY and CDR2 is SVGAGI (reference sequence). With 5 bases clipped from V and 3 bases from J, the junction kept 14 bases outside the gene matches. This clonotype appeared a few times. Every individual TCR cDNA molecule carried its own unique molecular identifier, which allowed correction of PCR and sequencing errors. TCRdb passed the 5' RACE reads through MiXCR, listing each CDR3 protein once. The table shows about 39,000 distinct CDR3 sequences, with 5.8% occurring only once. Regarding time point: sample taken at primary tumor resection. Sequencing of whole RNA from tumor, nontumor lung or frozen PBMC involved no sorting.

This specimen consisted of PBMCs, obtained at surgery. The clonotype comes from a male donor with early-stage non-small cell lung cancer. The chain uses TRBV6-6 and TRBJ2-7; 9 bases map to TRBD1. CDR3 residues: CASSPGQGEGGRYEQYF. CDR3 in DNA: TGTGCCAGCAGTCCGGGACAGGGAGAAGGAGGACGCTACGAGCAGTACTTC.